Below are 30 T cell receptor beta chains sequenced from a single sample in a study of cytomegalovirus exposure and HLA in healthy donors (dated by TCRdb to the late 2010s). Receptor libraries were prepared by the immunoSEQ multiplex PCR assay. For the multiplex PCR, a mixture combining 60 forward primers for TCR Vbeta segments and 13 reverse primers for TCR Jbeta segments was used. TCRdb took over this immuneACCESS table, retaining in-frame rearrangements with V and J assigned. Such tables are incomplete; in checked studies, under half of the missing clones stem from an unresolved V gene, and the remainder is unexplained. Within this sample are under 200,000 clones, with around 80% of them counted one time only. Around 6.9% of the sample belongs to the ten largest clones. Sequencing used PBMCs. Every receptor here comes from a male donor in good health and CMV-seropositive.

J is TRBJ1-6 and V is TRBV30; TRBD1 matches at 8 bases. The CDR3 has 17 residues. The V gene end was trimmed by 3 bases and the J gene end by 7 bases; junction bases not matched to a gene: 14. The V gene's germline CDR1 is GTSNPN and CDR2 SVGIG (reference sequence). CDR3 in DNA: TGTGCCTGGAGCGACGAGGGGAGGACAGGGTCAAATTCACCCCTCCACTTT. Protein: CAWSDEGRTGSNSPLHF. The full variable domain, its missing parts supplied by reference TRBV30 and TRBJ1-6, is SQTIHQWPATLVQPVGSPLSLECTVEGTSNPNLYWYRQAAGRGLQLLFYSVGIGQISSEVPQNLSASRPQDRQFILSSKKLLLSDSGFYLCAWSDEGRTGSNSPLHFGNGTRLTVT.

J is TRBJ2-7 and V is TRBV6-5, with D tentatively TRBD2 (5 bases). Germline CDR1 and CDR2: MNHEY and SVGAGI. Trimming took off 0 bases at V and 6 bases at J, with 12 bases between the two ends. CDR3 size: 14 residues. CDR3 DNA: TGTGCCAGCAGTTACTCTTCGGGGTTAGGCGAGCAGTACTTC. Protein sequence: CASSYSSGLGEQYF.

This clone has only one observation. This chain links TRBV27 with TRBJ1-4; D gene unclear. Trimming stripped 5 bases from V and 1 base from J, with 8 bases between. Germline loops: CDR1 MNHEY, CDR2 SMNVEV (reference sequence). This CDR3 region has 14 residues. CDR3 coding DNA: TGTGCCAGCAGTACAAGACAAACTAATGAAAAACTGTTTTTT. Residues: CASSTRQTNEKLFF.

V and J are TRBV11-2 and TRBJ1-4; D not resolved. Germline V gene lookup returns CDR1 SGHAT and CDR2 FQNNGV. The CDR3 loop spans 13 amino acids. V was trimmed by 2 bases and J by 6 bases, leaving 7 bases between them. The CDR3 DNA sequence: TGTGCCAGCAGCTTAATCGCAGATGAAAAACTGTTTTTT. This translates into CASSLIADEKLFF.

The genes are TRBV9 and TRBJ2-3, with 8 nucleotides matching TRBD2. The V and J ends lost 4 bases and 1 base, in that order; junction bases with no gene match: 5. Germline assignment: CDR1 SGDLS and CDR2 YYNGEE. The CDR3 loop spans 15 amino acids. The CDR3 sequence is CASSPGLARTDTQYF. The CDR3 DNA sequence: TGTGCCAGCAGCCCCGGACTAGCCCGCACAGATACGCAGTATTTT.

The chain carries TRBV23-1 and TRBJ1-2; D is uncertain. TRBV23-1 is flagged as an ORF with uncertain function. The germline V and J ends were trimmed by 7 bases and 4 bases, with 22 bases remaining between them. CDR3 length: 16 residues. The CDR3 loop reads CASKSREGNWGYGYTF. CDR3 sequence (DNA): TGCGCCAGCAAATCGCGGGAAGGGAATTGGGGCTATGGCTACACCTTC.

This chain uses TRBV5-8 with TRBJ2-5, with TRBD2 matching 11 bases. From germline, CDR1 is SGHTS and CDR2 YDEGEE. The length of the CDR3 is 15 residues. Trimming cost V 4 bases and J 4 bases; bases outside gene matches: 6. CDR3 nucleotides: TGTGCCAGCAGCAATCCGGGACTAGCGGCAGAGACCCAGTACTTC. Residues: CASSNPGLAAETQYF.

The chain couples TRBV27 to TRBJ1-2; 7 bases are a match to TRBD1. This CDR3 has 12 residues. Trimming took 6 bases from V and 5 from J; bases not matched to a gene: 3. Per the germline V gene, CDR1 is MNHEY and CDR2 is SMNVEV (reference sequence). CDR3 sequence (DNA): TGTGCCAGCAGAGGGGGCGGATATGGCTACACCTTC. Protein product: CASRGGGYGYTF.

This rearrangement joins TRBV5-1 to TRBJ2-7, with D possibly being TRBD2 (6 bases). V was trimmed by 4 bases and J by 2 bases, leaving 16 bases between them. Germline V gives CDR1 SGHRS, CDR2 YFSETQ. The CDR3 consists of 15 residues. The CDR3, as DNA: TGCGCCAGCAGCCCGGAGGGGACTGGGGCCTACGAGCAGTACTTC. Protein product: CASSPEGTGAYEQYF.

This clone showed up just once. V gene TRBV29-1 combines with J gene TRBJ2-3; 10 nucleotides align to TRBD2. The J segment lost 4 bases and the V segment lost 7 bases, leaving 5 bases of the junction unmatched. There are 13 residues in the CDR3. CDR1 is SQVTM and CDR2 is ANQGSEA in the germline V gene. The CDR3 sequence is CSGLAGVPDTQYF. For the CDR3, the DNA is TGCAGCGGGCTAGCGGGAGTCCCAGATACGCAGTATTTT.

The CDR3 coding sequence is TGTGCCAGTAGTATCGGGAGTCGCACCAATGAGCAGTTCTTC. This codes for CASSIGSRTNEQFF. The chain carries TRBV19 and TRBJ2-1; TRBD2 might be the D (6 bases). Germline V gene sequence: CDR1 LNHDA, CDR2 SQIVND (reference sequence). The V and J ends lost 3 bases and 6 bases respectively, with 12 bases between them. This CDR3 has 14 residues.

The chain recombines TRBV12-5 with TRBJ2-2; 11 bases are a match to TRBD2. With 5 bases clipped from V and 7 bases from J, the junction kept 6 bases outside the gene matches. CDR3 length equals 15 residues. Germline CDR1 LGHNT, CDR2 FRNRAP. This CDR3 is CASGLSGRVGGELFF. CDR3 DNA sequence: TGTGCTAGTGGTCTTAGCGGGAGGGTCGGCGGGGAGCTGTTTTTT.

This chain links TRBV7-9 with TRBJ2-7; D remains ambiguous. V was shortened by 5 bases and J by 2 bases, with 19 bases between the two germline ends. CDR1 is SEHNR and CDR2 is FQNEAQ in the germline V gene (reference sequence). This CDR3 comprises 16 residues. The CDR3 sequence: CASSQSSGAPPYEQYF. The CDR3 DNA follows: TGTGCCAGCAGCCAGAGCTCTGGAGCTCCCCCCTACGAGCAGTACTTC.

The rearrangement uses TRBV14 and TRBJ2-7, with TRBD1 matching 9 bases. J gave up 5 bases and V 0 bases, and 5 bases lay outside the gene matches. This CDR3 comprises 15 residues. Germline V gives CDR1 SGHDN, CDR2 FVKESK. CDR3 DNA: TGTGCCAGCAGCCAAGAAATGCGGACAGGGGACGAGCAGTACTTC. Its protein is CASSQEMRTGDEQYF.

The chain combines TRBV11-3 with TRBJ2-6; the D is unclear. This CDR3 comprises 20 residues. Germline CDR1 and CDR2: SGHNT and YENEEA. The V end lost 6 bases, the J end lost 1 base, and 25 bases lay between the germline ends. The CDR3 loop reads CASRKQLGLRSDSGANVLTF. The CDR3 DNA is TGTGCCAGCAGGAAACAGCTGGGTCTTCGGTCCGATTCTGGGGCCAACGTCCTGACTTTC.

The chain has TRBV30 and TRBJ2-7, with no clear D. V lost 6 bases and J lost 6, with 12 bases in between. Germline loops: CDR1 GTSNPN, CDR2 SVGIG (reference sequence). The CDR3 runs 11 residues. CDR3 residues: CACVSLFEQYF. The CDR3 coding sequence is TGTGCCTGCGTCTCCTTATTCGAGCAGTACTTC.

The V call is TRBV7-6, the J call TRBJ2-3, with D perhaps TRBD1 (6 bases). V dropped 1 base and J dropped 3 bases, with 11 bases sitting between them. This CDR3 spans 15 amino acids. CDR1 and CDR2 from the germline V gene are SGHVS and FNYEAQ. The CDR3 sequence: CASSLDRDVTDTQYF. The CDR3 DNA follows: TGTGCCAGCAGCTTAGACAGGGATGTGACAGATACGCAGTATTTT.

This clone was observed a few times. The J gene is TRBJ2-1, the V gene TRBV29-1, with D maybe TRBD2 (6 bases). The germline V and J ends were trimmed by 4 bases and 4 bases, with 11 bases remaining between them. Germline V gene sequence: CDR1 SQVTM, CDR2 ANQGSEA. This CDR3 has 13 amino acids. As DNA, the CDR3 is TGCAGCGTTGTCGGGACTGGATACAATGAGCAGTTCTTC. This codes for CSVVGTGYNEQFF.

The chain recombines TRBV14 with TRBJ2-1; 8 bases match TRBD2. V lost 1 base, J lost 1 base, and 6 bases stayed unmatched. Germline V gene lookup returns CDR1 SGHDN and CDR2 FVKESK. The CDR3 spans 17 residues. The CDR3 DNA follows: TGTGCCAGCAGCCAAGGTTTCCGGGAGGGGTCCTACAATGAGCAGTTCTTC. The encoded protein is CASSQGFREGSYNEQFF.

V gene TRBV27 combines with J gene TRBJ2-7; 9 nucleotides match TRBD1. Germline CDR1 MNHEY, CDR2 SMNVEV (reference sequence). After removal of 2 bases from V and 2 bases from J, the junction contained 7 bases not matched to a gene. This CDR3 has 16 amino acids. This CDR3 is CASSLRDRAPTYEQYF. The CDR3 bases are TGTGCCAGCAGTTTAAGGGACAGGGCTCCCACCTACGAGCAGTACTTC.

V usage is TRBV27 and J usage is TRBJ2-2, with 10 bases lining up with TRBD1. The V gene end was trimmed by 7 bases and the J gene end by 7 bases; junction bases not matched to a gene: 12. Germline V gives CDR1 MNHEY, CDR2 SMNVEV (reference sequence). The CDR3 extends over 16 amino acids. CDR3 loop: CASTQMGTGEVGELFF. In DNA, the CDR3 is TGTGCCAGCACCCAGATGGGGACAGGGGAGGTCGGGGAGCTGTTTTTT.

This clone has just a few counts. The chain couples TRBV27 to TRBJ1-5, with a possible D match to TRBD1 (6 bases). Germline CDR1 is MNHEY and CDR2 is SMNVEV (reference sequence). With 5 bases removed from V and 2 bases from J, the gap between germline ends came to 10 bases. This CDR3 spans 14 amino acids. DNA of the CDR3: TGTGCCAGCAGTCTATACAGGGGCAATCAGCCCCAGCATTTT. This gives the protein CASSLYRGNQPQHF.

The rearrangement joins TRBV2 to TRBJ2-7; D possibly corresponds to TRBD1 (6 bases). Per germline, CDR1 SNHLY and CDR2 FYNNEI. The V end lost 6 bases, the J end lost 3 bases, and 15 bases lay between the germline ends. The CDR3 is made up of 14 amino acids. The CDR3 is CASSEGDGYYEQYF. The CDR3, as DNA: TGTGCCAGCAGCGAGGGGGACGGATACTACGAGCAGTACTTC.

The chain carries TRBV18 and TRBJ2-5; possibly TRBD1 for D (6 bases). Trimming took 2 bases from V and 2 from J, leaving 9 bases between them. The CDR3 contains 14 residues. The germline gives CDR1 KGHSH, CDR2 LQKENI. CDR3 sequence: CASSPGQTQETQYF. The CDR3 nucleotides are TGTGCCAGCTCACCAGGACAGACGCAAGAGACCCAGTACTTC.

The chain carries TRBV18 and TRBJ1-1; the D gene is possibly TRBD1 (6 bases). Trimming stripped 6 bases from V and 4 bases from J, with 15 bases between. Germline values: CDR1 KGHSH, CDR2 LQKENI. This CDR3 is 14 amino acids long. The CDR3 DNA follows: TGTGCCAGCTCCCTGTCAGGGACAAGCACTGAAGCTTTCTTT. Translating gives CASSLSGTSTEAFF.

This clone occurred a few times. The rearrangement joins TRBV7-3 to TRBJ1-2; D perhaps matches TRBD1 (6 bases). V lost 6 bases and J 4 bases, leaving 15 bases between the germline ends. CDR1 SGHTA and CDR2 FQGTGA come from the germline V gene. This CDR3 contains 14 residues. CDR3 protein: CASRFPDSFYGYTF. The CDR3, as DNA: TGTGCCAGCAGGTTTCCGGACAGCTTCTATGGCTACACCTTC.

CDR3 nucleotide sequence: TGTGCCAGCAGCTTAGGAGGCGGGAGAGGGGCAGATACGCAGTATTTT. It specifies CASSLGGGRGADTQYF. The chain combines TRBV7-6 with TRBJ2-3; 7 bases align to TRBD2. V was clipped by 1 base and J by 4 bases; unmatched bases: 8. Germline CDR1 is SGHVS and CDR2 is FNYEAQ. This CDR3 has 16 residues.

This chain links TRBV11-3 with TRBJ2-1; D remains unclear. The CDR3 totals 13 residues. Germline CDR1 reads SGHNT; CDR2 reads YENEEA. The V gene lost 3 bases and the J gene lost 7 bases, with 10 bases spanning the gap. This chain's CDR3 is CASSFAHGNEQFF. DNA of the CDR3: TGTGCCAGCAGCTTCGCTCACGGGAATGAGCAGTTCTTC. The whole variable domain, filled in from reference TRBV11-3 and TRBJ2-1, reads EAGVVQSPRYKIIEKKQPVAFWCNPISGHNTLYWYLQNLGQGPELLIRYENEEAVDDSQLPKDRFSAERLKGVDSTLKIQPAELGDSAVYLCASSFAHGNEQFFGPGTRLTVL.

This chain uses TRBV7-2 with TRBJ2-7; 14 bases line up with TRBD2. The J segment lost 7 bases and the V segment lost 3 bases, leaving 5 bases of the junction unmatched. Germline V gene sequence: CDR1 SGHTA, CDR2 FQGNSA. The CDR3 has 15 amino acids. The CDR3: CASSLHGLAGGEQYF. The DNA of the CDR3 is TGTGCCAGCAGCTTGCATGGACTAGCGGGAGGAGAGCAGTACTTC.

This sequence joins TRBV7-9 and TRBJ2-3; D is undetermined. The V and J ends lost 4 bases and 4 bases respectively, with 6 bases between them. This CDR3 comprises 12 residues. Germline values: CDR1 SEHNR, CDR2 FQNEAQ (reference sequence). This CDR3 is CASSYQSDTQYF. CDR3 DNA: TGTGCCAGCAGCTATCAGTCAGATACGCAGTATTTT.